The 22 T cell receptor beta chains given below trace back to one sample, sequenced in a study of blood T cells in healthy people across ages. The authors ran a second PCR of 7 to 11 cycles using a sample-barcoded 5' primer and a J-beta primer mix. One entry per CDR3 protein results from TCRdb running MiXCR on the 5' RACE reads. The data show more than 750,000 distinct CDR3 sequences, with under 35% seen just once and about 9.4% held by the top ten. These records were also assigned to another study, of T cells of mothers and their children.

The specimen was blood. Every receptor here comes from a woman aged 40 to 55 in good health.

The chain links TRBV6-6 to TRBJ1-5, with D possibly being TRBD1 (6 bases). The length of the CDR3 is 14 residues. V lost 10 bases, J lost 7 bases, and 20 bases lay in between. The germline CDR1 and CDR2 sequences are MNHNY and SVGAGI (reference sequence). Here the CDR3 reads CAIRSGAAGQPQHF. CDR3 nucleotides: TGTGCCATCCGGTCGGGGGCGGCTGGGCAGCCCCAGCATTTT.

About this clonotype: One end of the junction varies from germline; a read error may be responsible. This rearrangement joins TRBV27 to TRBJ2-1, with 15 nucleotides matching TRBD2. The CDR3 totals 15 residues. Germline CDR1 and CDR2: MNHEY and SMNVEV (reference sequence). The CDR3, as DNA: TGTGCCAGCAGCCCCGGGACTAGCGGGGGGAATGGGCAGTTCTTC. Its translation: CASSPGTSGGNGQFF.

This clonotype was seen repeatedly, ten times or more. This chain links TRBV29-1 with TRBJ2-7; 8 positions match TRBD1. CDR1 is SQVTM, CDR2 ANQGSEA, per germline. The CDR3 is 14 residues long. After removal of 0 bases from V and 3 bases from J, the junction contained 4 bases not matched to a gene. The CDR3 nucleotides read TGCAGCGTTGAAGATCGAACAGGGGGCTACGAGCAGTACTTC. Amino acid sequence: CSVEDRTGGYEQYF.

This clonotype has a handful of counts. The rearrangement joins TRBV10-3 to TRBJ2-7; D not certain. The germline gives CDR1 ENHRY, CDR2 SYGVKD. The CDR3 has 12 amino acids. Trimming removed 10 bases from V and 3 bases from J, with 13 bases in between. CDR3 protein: CATQDVFYEQYF. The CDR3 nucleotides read TGTGCCACCCAGGACGTATTCTACGAGCAGTACTTC.

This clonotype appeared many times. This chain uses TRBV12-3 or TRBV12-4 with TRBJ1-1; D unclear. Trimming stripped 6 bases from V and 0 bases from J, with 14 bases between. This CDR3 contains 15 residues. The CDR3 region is CASSFGQGMNTEAFF. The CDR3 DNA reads TGTGCCAGCAGCTTCGGCCAAGGCATGAACACTGAAGCTTTCTTT.

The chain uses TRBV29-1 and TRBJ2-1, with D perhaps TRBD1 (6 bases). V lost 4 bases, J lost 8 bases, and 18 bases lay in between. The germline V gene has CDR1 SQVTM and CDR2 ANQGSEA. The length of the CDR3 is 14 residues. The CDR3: CSVVGQGRYYEQFF. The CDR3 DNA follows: TGCAGCGTTGTGGGCCAGGGGCGATACTATGAGCAGTTCTTC.

CDR3 amino acids: CASSLTSSGPYEQYF. In DNA, the CDR3 is TGCGCCAGCAGCTTGACAAGTAGCGGACCCTACGAGCAGTACTTC. The chain employs TRBV5-1 and TRBJ2-7; weak D call: TRBD2 (6 bases). Germline assignment: CDR1 SGHRS and CDR2 YFSETQ. V was pared by 1 base and J by 2 bases, with 13 bases between. The CDR3 spans 15 residues.

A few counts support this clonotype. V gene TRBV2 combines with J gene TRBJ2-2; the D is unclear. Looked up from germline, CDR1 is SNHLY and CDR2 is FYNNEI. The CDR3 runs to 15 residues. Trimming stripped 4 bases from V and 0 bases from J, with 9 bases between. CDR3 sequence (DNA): TGTGCCAGCAGTGCAAAGGCTTCGAACACCGGGGAGCTGTTTTTT. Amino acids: CASSAKASNTGELFF.

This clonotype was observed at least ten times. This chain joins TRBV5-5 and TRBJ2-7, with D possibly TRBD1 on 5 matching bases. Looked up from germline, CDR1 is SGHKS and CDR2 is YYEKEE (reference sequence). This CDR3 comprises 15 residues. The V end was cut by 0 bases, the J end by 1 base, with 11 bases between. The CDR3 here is CASSLEGPWSYEQYF. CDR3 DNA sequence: TGTGCCAGCAGCTTGGAGGGGCCTTGGTCCTACGAGCAGTACTTC.

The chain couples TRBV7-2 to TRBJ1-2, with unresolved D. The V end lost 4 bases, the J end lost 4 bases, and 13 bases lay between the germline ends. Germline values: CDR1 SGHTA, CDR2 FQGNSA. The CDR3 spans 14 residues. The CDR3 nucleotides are TGTGCCAGCAGCTCTAACAAGGTGCTCTATGGCTACACCTTC. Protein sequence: CASSSNKVLYGYTF.

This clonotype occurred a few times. The chain's CDR3 is CASSSRWGDHYGYTF. The CDR3 bases are TGTGCCAGCAGTTCGCGCTGGGGGGATCACTATGGCTACACCTTC. The chain employs TRBV7-2 and TRBJ1-2; D is possibly TRBD1 (5 bases). Germline CDR1 and CDR2: SGHTA and FQGNSA. This CDR3 comprises 15 residues. V was cut by 6 bases and J by 3 bases, with 17 bases left in between.

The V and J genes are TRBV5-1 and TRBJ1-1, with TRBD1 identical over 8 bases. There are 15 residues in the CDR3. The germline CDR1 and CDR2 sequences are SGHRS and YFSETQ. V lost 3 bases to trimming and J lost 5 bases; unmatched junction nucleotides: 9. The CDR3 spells CASSYPDRDKTEAFF. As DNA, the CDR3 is TGCGCCAGCAGCTACCCGGACAGGGATAAAACTGAAGCTTTCTTT.

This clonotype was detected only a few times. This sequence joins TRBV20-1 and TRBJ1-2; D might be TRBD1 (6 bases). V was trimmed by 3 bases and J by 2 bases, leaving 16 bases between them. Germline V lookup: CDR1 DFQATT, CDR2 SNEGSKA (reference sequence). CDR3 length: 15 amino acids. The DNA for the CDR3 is TGCAGTGCTAGCCCCTCTGGGGGGCCCAACTATGGCTACACCTTC. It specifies CSASPSGGPNYGYTF.

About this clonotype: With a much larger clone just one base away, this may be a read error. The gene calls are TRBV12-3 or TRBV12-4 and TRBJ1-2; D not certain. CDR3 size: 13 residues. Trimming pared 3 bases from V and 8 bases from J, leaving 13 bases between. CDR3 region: CASSLNSAEGYTF. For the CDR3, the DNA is TGTGCCAGCAGTTTGAACAGTGCGGAAGGCTACACCTTC.

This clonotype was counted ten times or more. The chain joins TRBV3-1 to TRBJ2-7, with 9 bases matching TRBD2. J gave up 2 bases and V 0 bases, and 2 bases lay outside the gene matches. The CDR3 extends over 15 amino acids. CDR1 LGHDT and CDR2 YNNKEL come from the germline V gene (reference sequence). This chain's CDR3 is CASSQEAGGTYEQYF. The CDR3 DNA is TGTGCCAGCAGCCAAGAAGCGGGGGGAACCTACGAGCAGTACTTC.

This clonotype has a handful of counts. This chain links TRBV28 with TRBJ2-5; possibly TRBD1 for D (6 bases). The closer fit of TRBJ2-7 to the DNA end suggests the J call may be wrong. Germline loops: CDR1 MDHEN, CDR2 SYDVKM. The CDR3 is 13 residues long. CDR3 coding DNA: TGTGCCAGCACACAGGGCGATCACTACGAGCAGTACTTC. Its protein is CASTQGDHYEQYF.

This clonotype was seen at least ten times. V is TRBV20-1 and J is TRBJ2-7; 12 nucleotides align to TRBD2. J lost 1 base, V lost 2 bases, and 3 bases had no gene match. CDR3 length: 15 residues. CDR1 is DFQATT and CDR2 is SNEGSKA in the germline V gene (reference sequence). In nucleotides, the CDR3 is TGCAGTGCTAGATCAACTAGCGGGGGGTCCTACGAGCAGTACTTC. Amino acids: CSARSTSGGSYEQYF.

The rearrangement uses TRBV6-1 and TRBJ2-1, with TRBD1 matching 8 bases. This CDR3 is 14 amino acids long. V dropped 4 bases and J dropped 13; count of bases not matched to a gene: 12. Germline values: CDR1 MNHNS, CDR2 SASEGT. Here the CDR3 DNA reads TGTGCCAGCAGTGGCAGGGGGCAGCAGGAGACCCAGTTCTTC. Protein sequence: CASSGRGQQETQFF.

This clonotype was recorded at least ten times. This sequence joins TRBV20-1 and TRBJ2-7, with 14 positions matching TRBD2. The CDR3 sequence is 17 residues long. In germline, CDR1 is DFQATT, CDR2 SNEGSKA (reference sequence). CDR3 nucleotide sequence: TGCAGCACGCCGGGACAGGGGACTAGCGGGAGCTCCTACGAGCAGTACTTC. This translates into CSTPGQGTSGSSYEQYF.

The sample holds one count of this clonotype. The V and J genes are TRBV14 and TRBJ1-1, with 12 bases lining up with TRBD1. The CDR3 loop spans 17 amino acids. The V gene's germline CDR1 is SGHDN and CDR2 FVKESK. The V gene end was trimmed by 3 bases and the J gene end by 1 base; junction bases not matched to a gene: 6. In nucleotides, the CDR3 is TGTGCCAGCAGCCATCCGGGACAGGGGGCGCCGAACACTGAAGCTTTCTTT. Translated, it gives CASSHPGQGAPNTEAFF.

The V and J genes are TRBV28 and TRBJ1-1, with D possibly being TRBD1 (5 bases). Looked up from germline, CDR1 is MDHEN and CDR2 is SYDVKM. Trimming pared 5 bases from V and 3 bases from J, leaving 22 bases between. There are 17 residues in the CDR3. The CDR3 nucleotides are TGTGCCAGCAGTGGAGGGAGGTGGGGCAGTGCAGACACTGAAGCTTTCTTT. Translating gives CASSGGRWGSADTEAFF.

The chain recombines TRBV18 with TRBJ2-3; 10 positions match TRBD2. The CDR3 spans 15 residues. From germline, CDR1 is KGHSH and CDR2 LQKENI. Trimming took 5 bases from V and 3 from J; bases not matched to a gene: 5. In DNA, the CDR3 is TGTGCCAGCTCAAAAACTAGCGGGGAAACAGATACGCAGTATTTT. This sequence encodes CASSKTSGETDTQYF.